The clone carrying this T cell receptor beta chain was counted between two and nine times. At one end, the junction sequence differs from germline, possibly due to a read error. These data come from a study of metastatic and nonmetastatic thyroid tumors. The CDR3 runs to 17 residues. Germline assignment: CDR1 SNHLY and CDR2 FYNNEI. None of the patients had undergone any treatment ahead of thyroid surgery. TCRdb re-processed the PCR reads through MiXCR. Of roughly 58,000 clones detected, just over 4% appear once; the ten largest clones hold around 22%. The chain employs TRBV2 and TRBJ2-2, with 9 bases matching TRBD1. The TCR comes from a female donor with papillary thyroid cancer or a benign thyroid nodule (not recorded which). Some clones in this sample may be carry-over from other donors' samples. The specimen was blood. This chain's CDR3 is CVSIEPTGGPNTGELFF. The CDR3 DNA reads TGTGTCAGCATTGAACCCACAGGGGGCCCGAACACCGGGGAGCTGTTTTTT.